The 7 T cell receptor beta chains reported below all come from one sample, sequenced in a study of OX40 agonist ivuxolimab in advanced cancers. Only in-frame clones appear in the TCRdb table, and some are missing; sequencing was by immunoSEQ multiplex PCR. The sample holds 20,000 to 30,000 clones, 85% to 90% seen once. The material sequenced was CD4+ or CD8+ T cells sorted from blood, taken in a trial of the OX40 agonist ivuxolimab. These receptors were collected from an adult with an advanced solid tumor such as melanoma, head and neck, liver or kidney cancer.

The chain uses TRBV18 and TRBJ2-2; D is unresolved. Trimming removed 3 bases from V and 6 bases from J, with 11 bases in between. From germline, CDR1 is KGHSH and CDR2 LQKENI. CDR3 length equals 14 residues. CDR3: CASSPEPAPGELFF. The CDR3 DNA is TGTGCCAGCTCACCTGAACCTGCCCCCGGGGAGCTGTTTTTT. Supplemented by reference TRBV18 and TRBJ2-2, the full variable domain reads NAGVMQNPRHLVRRRGQEARLRCSPMKGHSHVYWYRQLPEEGLKFMVYLQKENIIDESGMPKERFSAEFPKEGPSILRIQQVVRGDSAAYFCASSPEPAPGELFFGEGSRLTVL.

The CDR3 loop is CASRPWVAGENEQFF. DNA of the CDR3: TGTGCAAGTCGCCCGTGGGTAGCGGGAGAAAATGAGCAGTTCTTC. The chain combines TRBV12-2 with TRBJ2-1; the table's D call, TRBD2, has no DNA check behind it. TRBV12-2 is annotated as a pseudogene. The CDR3 has 15 amino acids.

The chain has TRBV27 and TRBJ2-7; 13 bases align to TRBD2. The CDR3 runs to 16 residues. Germline V lookup: CDR1 MNHEY, CDR2 SMNVEV (reference sequence). Trimming at V came to 5 bases and at J to 2 bases, leaving 6 bases not matched to a gene. Here the CDR3 reads CASSLLGTSGAYEQYF. In DNA form, the CDR3 reads TGTGCCAGCAGTCTCCTAGGGACTAGCGGGGCCTACGAGCAGTACTTC.

The V and J genes are TRBV2 and TRBJ2-1; 12 bases are a match to TRBD2. The CDR3 has 15 residues. Trimming cost V 6 bases and J 4 bases; bases outside gene matches: 4. Germline V gives CDR1 SNHLY, CDR2 FYNNEI. The CDR3 protein is CASRVTSGSYNEQFF. CDR3 in DNA: TGTGCCAGCAGGGTGACTAGCGGGAGTTACAATGAGCAGTTCTTC.

The chain links TRBV9 to TRBJ1-5; a weak D match, TRBD1 (6 bases). Germline CDR1 is SGDLS and CDR2 is YYNGEE. Trimming stripped 2 bases from V and 1 base from J, with 10 bases between. The CDR3 totals 15 residues. CDR3 in amino acids: CASSVTGKSNQPQHF. CDR3 in DNA: TGTGCCAGCAGCGTGACAGGAAAAAGCAATCAGCCCCAGCATTTT.

As for this clone: In the same sample, other DNA sequences code for this CDR3. The chain couples TRBV6-6 to TRBJ2-1, with D uncertain. The CDR3 has 12 amino acids. Trimming shortened V by 6 bases and J by 5 bases, and 8 bases separated the two germline ends. CDR1 and CDR2 (germline): MNHNY, SVGAGI (reference sequence). The CDR3 DNA reads TGTGCCAGCAGCAGACTGGACAATGAGCAGTTCTTC. Its protein product is CASSRLDNEQFF.

This clone came up many times. The CDR3 reads CASSSASGIFYEQYF. Here the CDR3 DNA reads TGTGCCAGCAGCTCAGCTAGCGGGATCTTCTACGAGCAGTACTTC. The chain links TRBV28 to TRBJ2-7; 9 nucleotides align to TRBD2. Germline V lookup: CDR1 MDHEN, CDR2 SYDVKM. V trimming: 6 bases; J trimming: 3 bases; junction bases outside the gene matches: 9. The CDR3 consists of 15 residues.